This T cell receptor beta chain was recorded in a study of CD8 T cells in ankylosing spondylitis. The germline V and J ends were trimmed by 5 bases and 2 bases, with 22 bases remaining between them. Germline V CDR1 and CDR2: LNHNV, YYDKDF (reference sequence). The CDR3 is 18 amino acids. Study-wide findings and caveats: Some of the motif variants had earlier been found in reactive arthritis patients' fluid and blood. A motif in TCR beta, a set of eight highly homologous variants, appeared characteristic of ankylosing spondylitis blood.

Regarding this clonotype: Its antigen remains unidentified.

Via MiXCR, TCRdb re-called the 5' RACE reads, giving one row per CDR3 protein. This table has some 840,000 distinct CDR3 sequences, 10% to 15% appearing once. The chain links TRBV15 to TRBJ2-1, with a possible D match to TRBD1 (6 bases). This clonotype was obtained from a male donor with ankylosing spondylitis. Material for sequencing was blood, either unsorted or a sorted T cell fraction (not recorded which). CDR3: CATSFRRKKGDPYNEQFF. CDR3 coding DNA: TGTGCCACCAGCTTTCGCCGCAAGAAGGGGGATCCCTACAATGAGCAGTTCTTC.